These 2 T cell receptor beta chains were all obtained from the same sample, sequenced in a study of T cells after yellow fever vaccination. MiXCR, run by TCRdb on the 5' RACE reads, gives a single entry per CDR3 protein. The table shows hundreds of thousands of distinct CDR3 sequences, with less than 15% occurring only once. The sample in question was PBMCs, obtained on the day of the yellow fever booster vaccination. These receptors were taken from a man aged 25-40 years who received the YFV17D yellow fever vaccine.

This clonotype was counted between two and nine times. V is TRBV5-4 and J is TRBJ2-1; D is undetermined. CDR1 and CDR2 from the germline V gene are SGHNT and YYREEE (reference sequence). The CDR3 is 11 amino acids. Deletions cut 0 bases from V and 11 bases from J, with 6 bases between. The CDR3 reads CASSLGPQQFF. CDR3 nucleotides: TGTGCCAGCAGCTTGGGGCCCCAGCAGTTCTTC.

The genes are TRBV12-3 or TRBV12-4 and TRBJ2-7, with 11 bases matching TRBD2. The CDR3 has 14 residues. V trimming: 6 bases; J trimming: 7 bases; junction bases outside the gene matches: 8. Here the CDR3 reads CASSNSGRAFEQYF. In nucleotides, the CDR3 is TGTGCCAGCAGCAATAGCGGGAGGGCGTTTGAGCAGTACTTC.